This is a list of T cell receptor beta chains from one sample in a study of T-cell reconstitution after alpha-beta-depleted transplantation in children. One entry per CDR3 protein results from TCRdb running MiXCR on the PCR reads. The sample records a few hundred thousand distinct CDR3 sequences, over 9.5% being singletons. Here the sequenced sample was PBMCs from the stem cell graft donor, taken from the stem cell graft. The receptor source for this set is a human donor who donated a stem cell graft to a child with SCID. Each CDR3 is given with its conserved first and last residue. The D gene is left open where the match is weak. The size field is filled for only some rows; it gives once, few, many or a size class.

>TRBJ1-5|TRBV10-3|many|-
TGTGCCATCAGTGACCAGGGGCCCAATAGCAATCAGCCCCAGCATTTT
CAISDQGPNSNQPQHF
>TRBJ2-2|TRBV27|many|-
TGTGCCAGCAGTTTAATCGGGGGTCTTAACACCGGGGAGCTGTTTTTT
CASSLIGGLNTGELFF
>TRBJ2-1|TRBV7-7|many|-
TGTGCCAGCAGCCCCCGTCGGGGCAATGAGCAGTTCTTC
CASSPRRGNEQFF
>TRBJ2-5|TRBV10-3|many|-
TGTGCCATCAGTGCCGGGGGAAGAGAGACCCAGTACTTC
CAISAGGRETQYF
>TRBJ1-2|TRBV5-6|many|-
TGTGCCAGCAGCTCGGTCGGGGACAACTATGGCTACACCTTC
CASSSVGDNYGYTF
>TRBJ2-5|TRBV12-3/TRBV12-4|many|-
TGTGCCAGCAGTGGGGGCCGTTGGGAGACCCAGTACTTC
CASSGGRWETQYF
>TRBJ1-6|TRBV12-3/TRBV12-4|many|-
TGTGCCAGCACTCCGGGACGGAGTAATTCACCCCTCCACTTT
CASTPGRSNSPLHF
>TRBJ2-7|TRBV7-2|many|-
TGTGCCAGCAGCTTAGGACAAGGGCGGTACGAGCAGTACTTC
CASSLGQGRYEQYF
>TRBJ2-7|TRBV12-5|-|-
TGTGCTAGTGCGAGGTTAGGCTACGAGCAGTACTTC
CASARLGYEQYF
>TRBJ2-5|TRBV11-2|many|-
TGTGCCAGCAGCTTACGGGGGCGCGGAGAGACCCAGTACTTC
CASSLRGRGETQYF
>TRBJ1-2|TRBV27|many|TRBD1
TGTGCCAGCAGTTTAGCCGGGACAGGGTCCGGCTACACCTTC
CASSLAGTGSGYTF
>TRBJ2-3|TRBV6-5|-|-
TGTGCCAGCAGTTACAGGGATAGCACAGATACGCAGTATTTT
CASSYRDSTDTQYF
>TRBJ2-2|TRBV5-1|many|-
TGCGCCAGCAGCTTGGATGCTGATACCGGGGAGCTGTTTTTT
CASSLDADTGELFF
>TRBJ1-2|TRBV28|-|-
TGTGCCAGCAGTCGGGGGGGCGGACTCTATGGCTACACCTTC
CASSRGGGLYGYTF
>TRBJ1-2|TRBV24-1|many|-
TGTGCCACCAGTGACCTCCGGGACGGTATTAACTATGGCTACACCTTC
CATSDLRDGINYGYTF
>TRBJ1-6|TRBV24-1|many|-
TGTGCCACCAGGGCAGGCCATAATTCACCCCTCCACTTT
CATRAGHNSPLHF
>TRBJ1-6|TRBV7-9|many|-
TGTGCCAGCAGCTCCAGCGGGACCGCCGGCAATTCACCCCTCCACTTT
CASSSSGTAGNSPLHF
>TRBJ1-3|TRBV29-1|many|-
TGCAGCGTTGAAGCAGAAGGGGCACGGGGAAACACCATATATTTT
CSVEAEGARGNTIYF
>TRBJ1-2|TRBV5-1|many|-
TGCGCCAGCAGCTTGGAGGCGACGGCACCCACCTACACCTTC
CASSLEATAPTYTF
>TRBJ2-5|TRBV5-1|many|-
TGCGCCAGCAGCTTGTTCGCCCAAGAGACCCAGTACTTC
CASSLFAQETQYF